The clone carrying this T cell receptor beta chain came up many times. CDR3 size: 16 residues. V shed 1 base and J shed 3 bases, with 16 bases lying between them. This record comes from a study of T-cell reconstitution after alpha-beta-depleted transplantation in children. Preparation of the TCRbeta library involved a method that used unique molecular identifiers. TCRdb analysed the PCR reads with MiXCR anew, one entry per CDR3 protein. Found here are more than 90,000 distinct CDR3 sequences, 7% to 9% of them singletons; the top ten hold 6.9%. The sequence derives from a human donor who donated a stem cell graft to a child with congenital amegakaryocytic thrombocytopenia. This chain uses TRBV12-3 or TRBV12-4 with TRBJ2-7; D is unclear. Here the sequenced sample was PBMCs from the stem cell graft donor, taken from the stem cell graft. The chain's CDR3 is CASSLGRLDTNYEQYF. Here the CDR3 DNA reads TGTGCCAGCAGTTTAGGAAGACTTGACACAAACTACGAGCAGTACTTC.